This T cell receptor beta chain comes out of a study of CD8+CD57+ T cells in acquired aplastic anemia. Study background: Across the sorted CD4+ and CD8+ cells, DNA amounts averaged roughly 3 ug.

Germline values: CDR1 MGHDK, CDR2 SYGVNS. The CDR3 is 17 amino acids. The J segment lost 8 bases and the V segment lost 4 bases, leaving 16 bases of the junction unmatched. Patients sequenced had flow cytometry evidence of CD8+CD57+ cell expansion. Using genomic DNA as the template, TCR beta VDJ and CDR3 profiling was carried out. A single record per CDR3 protein comes from TCRdb applying MiXCR to the reads. The profile shows about 40,000 distinct CDR3 sequences, roughly two thirds of them singletons. V and J are TRBV25-1 and TRBJ2-2, with 7 bases matching TRBD2. This receptor was taken from a human donor with aplastic anemia. Sequencing was done on a sample of sorted CD4+, CD8+, or CD8+CD57+ T cells (not recorded which) from PBMCs. CDR3 coding DNA: TGTGCCAGCAGTGCTAGTTCCGGGCGCGGGAGAGCAGGGGAGCTGTTTTTT. Translation gives CASSASSGRGRAGELFF.